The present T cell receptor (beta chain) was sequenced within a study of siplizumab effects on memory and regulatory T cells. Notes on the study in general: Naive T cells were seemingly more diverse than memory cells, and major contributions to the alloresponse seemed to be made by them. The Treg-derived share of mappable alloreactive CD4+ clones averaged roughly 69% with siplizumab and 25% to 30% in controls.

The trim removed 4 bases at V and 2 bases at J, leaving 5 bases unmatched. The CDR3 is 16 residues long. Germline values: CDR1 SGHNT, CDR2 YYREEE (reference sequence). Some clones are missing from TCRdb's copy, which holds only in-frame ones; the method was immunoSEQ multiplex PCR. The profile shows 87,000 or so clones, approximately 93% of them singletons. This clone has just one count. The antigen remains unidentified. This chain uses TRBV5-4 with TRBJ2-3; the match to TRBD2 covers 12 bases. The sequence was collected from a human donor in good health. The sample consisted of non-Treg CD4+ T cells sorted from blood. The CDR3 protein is CASSPGLAGITDTQYF. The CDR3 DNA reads TGTGCCAGCAGCCCCGGACTAGCGGGGATCACAGATACGCAGTATTTT.